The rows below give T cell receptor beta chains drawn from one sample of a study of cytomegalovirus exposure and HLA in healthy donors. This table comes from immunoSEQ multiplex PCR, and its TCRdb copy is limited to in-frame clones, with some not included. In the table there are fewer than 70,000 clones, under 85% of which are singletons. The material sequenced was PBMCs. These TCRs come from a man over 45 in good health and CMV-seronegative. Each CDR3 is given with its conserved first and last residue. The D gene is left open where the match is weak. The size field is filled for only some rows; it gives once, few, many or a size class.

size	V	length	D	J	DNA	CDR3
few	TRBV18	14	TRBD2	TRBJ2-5	TGTGCCAGCTCACCGGGACTAGCCCAAGAGACCCAGTACTTC	CASSPGLAQETQYF
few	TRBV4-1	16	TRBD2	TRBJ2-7	TGCGCCAGCAGCTCTGCGGGGGGGCCCGACTTCTACGAGCAGTACTTC	CASSSAGGPDFYEQYF
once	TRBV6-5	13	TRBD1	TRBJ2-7	TGTGCCAGCCAGGGGGCGGGGACCTACGAGCAGTACTTC	CASQGAGTYEQYF
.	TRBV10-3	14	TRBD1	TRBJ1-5	TGTGCCACCGGACAGGGCACCGAAAATCAGCCCCAGCATTTT	CATGQGTENQPQHF
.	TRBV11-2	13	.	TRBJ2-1	TGTGCCAGCAGCTTAAGCCGGTGGAATGAGCAGTTCTTC	CASSLSRWNEQFF
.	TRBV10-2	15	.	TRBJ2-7	TGCGCCAGCAGTGAGTCGGCGGCCTTCTCCTACGAGCAGTACTTC	CASSESAAFSYEQYF
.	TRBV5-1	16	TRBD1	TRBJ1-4	TGCGCCAGCAGGGGCGGACAGGGCAACCCCAATGAAAAACTGTTTTTT	CASRGGQGNPNEKLFF
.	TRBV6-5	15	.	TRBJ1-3	TGTGCCAGCAGTTATAGTGTCTTCTCTGGAAACACCATATATTTT	CASSYSVFSGNTIYF
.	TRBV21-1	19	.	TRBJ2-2	TGTGCCAGCAGCCACGGGACTCCAGCGGGGGTCACGAACACCGGGGAGCTGTTTTTT	CASSHGTPAGVTNTGELFF
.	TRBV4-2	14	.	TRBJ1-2	TGTGCCAGCACGGGGGGAGGTGAAAACTATGGCTACACCTTC	CASTGGGENYGYTF
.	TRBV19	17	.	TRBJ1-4	TGTGCCAGTAGTATCGCTGGGAGAAGGGCAACTAATGAAAAACTGTTTTTT	CASSIAGRRATNEKLFF
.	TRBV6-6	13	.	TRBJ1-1	TGTGCCAGCAGCCGGACGGGAAACACTGAAGCTTTCTTT	CASSRTGNTEAFF
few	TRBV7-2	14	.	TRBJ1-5	TGTGCCAGCAGCTCCCCGATCGGGAATCAGCCCCAGCATTTT	CASSSPIGNQPQHF
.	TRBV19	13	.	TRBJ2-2	TGTGCCAAAAACCTGAGGATGGCCGGGGAGCTGTTTTTT	CAKNLRMAGELFF
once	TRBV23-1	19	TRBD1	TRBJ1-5	TGCGCCAGCAGTCTGCCGAGGACAGGGACTTGGTGCGGCAATCAGCCCCAGCATTTT	CASSLPRTGTWCGNQPQHF
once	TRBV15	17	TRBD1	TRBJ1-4	TGTGCCACCAGCAAAGGACAGGGGGCGAACAATGGAGAAAAACTGTTTTTT	CATSKGQGANNGEKLFF
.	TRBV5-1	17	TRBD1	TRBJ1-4	TGCGCCAGCAGCACACGCCGGGACAGGGCAACTAATAAAAAACTGTTTTTT	CASSTRRDRATNKKLFF
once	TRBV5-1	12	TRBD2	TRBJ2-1	TGCGCCAGCAGCCTACTAGCGCACGAGCAGTTCTTC	CASSLLAHEQFF
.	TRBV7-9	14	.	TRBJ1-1	TGTGCCAGCAGCCCAGGGGTTGTGAACACTGAAGCTTTCTTT	CASSPGVVNTEAFF
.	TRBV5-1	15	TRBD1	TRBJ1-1	TGCGCCAGCAGCCCCTTACAGGGGACGAACACTGAAGCTTTCTTT	CASSPLQGTNTEAFF
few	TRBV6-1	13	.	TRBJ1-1	TGTGCCAGCAGTTATACTCCCCCAATTGAAGCTTTCTTT	CASSYTPPIEAFF
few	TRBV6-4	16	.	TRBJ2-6	TGTGCCAGCAGTCCTTCTGGGGCGACTGGGGCCAACGTCCTGACTTTC	CASSPSGATGANVLTF
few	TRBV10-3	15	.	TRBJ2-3	TGTGCCATCAGTGAGGGAGGCGGGGGCACAGATACGCAGTATTTT	CAISEGGGGTDTQYF
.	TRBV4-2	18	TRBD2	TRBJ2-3	TGTGCCAGCAGCCAAGGGGAATTACTAGCGGGACGCACAGATACGCAGTATTTT	CASSQGELLAGRTDTQYF
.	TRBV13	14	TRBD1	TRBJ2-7	TGTGCCAGCAGCTTATGGACAGGAGCCTACGAGCAGTACTTC	CASSLWTGAYEQYF
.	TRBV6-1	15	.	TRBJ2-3	TGTGCCAGCAGTTCCGGAGGGGGGGGCACAGATACGCAGTATTTT	CASSSGGGGTDTQYF
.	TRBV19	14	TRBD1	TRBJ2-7	TGTGCCAGTAGTGAGGGACAGGGATTCGACGAGCAGTACTTC	CASSEGQGFDEQYF
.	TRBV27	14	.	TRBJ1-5	TGTGCCAGCAGCCCCCGACAGTACAATCAGCCCCGGCATTTT	CASSPRQYNQPRHF
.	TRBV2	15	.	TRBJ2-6	TGTGCCAGCAGCTGGACTGACTCTGGGGCCAACGTCCTGACTTTC	CASSWTDSGANVLTF
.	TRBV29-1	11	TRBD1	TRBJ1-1	TGCAGCGTTGAAGGGCCGACAGGGGCTTTCTTT	CSVEGPTGAFF
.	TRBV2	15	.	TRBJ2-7	TGTGCCAGCAGTGAAACCAGGGTCCCCTCATACGAGCAGTACTTC	CASSETRVPSYEQYF
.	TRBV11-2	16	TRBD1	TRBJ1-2	TGTGCCAGCAGCTCCCTCAGGACAGGGGCGAGCTATGGCTACACCTTC	CASSSLRTGASYGYTF
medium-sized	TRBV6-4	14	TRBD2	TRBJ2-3	TGTGCCAGCAGTGTAGCGGGGGGCACAGATACGCAGTATTTT	CASSVAGGTDTQYF
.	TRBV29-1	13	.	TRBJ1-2	TGCAGCGTTGCAGGCAGGGTGGACTATGGCTACACCTTC	CSVAGRVDYGYTF
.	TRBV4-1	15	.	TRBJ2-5	TGCGCCAGCAGCCAAGATCCGGGACAACAAGAGACCCAGTACTTC	CASSQDPGQQETQYF
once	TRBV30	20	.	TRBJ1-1	TGTGCCTGGAGTGAGGGTACCTTCGGGGGGAGCAGCCTAATGAACACTGAAGCTTTCTTT	CAWSEGTFGGSSLMNTEAFF
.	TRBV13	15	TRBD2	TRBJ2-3	TGTGCCAGCAGCTTAACTAGCGGGGGGGCAGATACGCAGTATTTT	CASSLTSGGADTQYF
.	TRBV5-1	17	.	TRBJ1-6	TGCGCCAGCAGCTTGGCAATGGGGAGCTCCTATAATTCACCCCTCCACTTT	CASSLAMGSSYNSPLHF
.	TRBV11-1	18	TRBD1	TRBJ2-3	TGTGCCAGCAGCCCTCGACAGGGGGGGTGGTATAGCACAGATACGCAGTATTTT	CASSPRQGGWYSTDTQYF
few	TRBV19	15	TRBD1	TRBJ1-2	TGTGCCAGTAGTTGGAAGGGACAGTTCTTCTATGGCTACACCTTC	CASSWKGQFFYGYTF
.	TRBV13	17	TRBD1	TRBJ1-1	TGTGCCAGCGTGATCGGGCGGGACAGGGCAGTGAACACTGAAGCTTTCTTT	CASVIGRDRAVNTEAFF
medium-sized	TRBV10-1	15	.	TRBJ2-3	TGCGCCAGCAGCCCCGGGGAGCTAGTCACAGATACGCAGTATTTT	CASSPGELVTDTQYF